This T cell receptor beta chain was documented in a study of graft-versus-host responses after intestinal transplantation. For the study at large: Each recipient received anti-thymocyte globulin induction, then tacrolimus and steroids for two to three years.

V was clipped by 4 bases and J by 3 bases; unmatched bases: 1. The CDR3 is made up of 14 amino acids. The germline V gene has CDR1 WNHNN and CDR2 SYGVQD (reference sequence). TCRdb's table, derived via immunoSEQ multiplex PCR, lists solely in-frame clones and lacks some. The sample carries 7,500 to 10,000 clones, roughly 94% recorded once. A note on this clone: As yet, its antigen is unknown.

Study-level findings and limits: Circulating GvH clones peaking coincided with falling HvG clones soon after transplant. GvH clones appeared in recipient marrow, some first in ileum or blood.

V and J are TRBV10-1 and TRBJ2-2; 8 bases match TRBD1. The origin of this receptor is a human patient who received an intestinal transplant, so some T cells may come from the graft donor. The specimen was PBMCs, collected 8 days after intestinal transplant. CDR3 coding DNA: TGCGCCAGCAGTGGGACAGGGCACACCGGGGAGCTGTTTTTT. It codes for CASSGTGHTGELFF.